This passage covers 5 T cell receptor beta chains from one sample sequenced in a study of vaccination and CD4 T cells after COVID-19. Antigens of these TCRs are unknown. With the Oncomine TCR Beta short-read assay, DNA from cultured CD4+ T cells was sequenced. TCRdb re-called the PCR reads through MiXCR, storing one row per CDR3 protein. The sample has about 19,000 distinct CDR3 sequences, less than 55% seen once. The sample's treatment: approximately 10-day PBMC culture with coronavirus spike peptide pools or control peptides (ViraFEST assay). Sample: CD4+ T cells from blood, cultured in vitro, taken before SARS-CoV-2 vaccination. The receptors originated from a human donor who had recovered from COVID-19.

The rearrangement uses TRBV19 and TRBJ2-5, with D tentatively TRBD2 (5 bases). Trimming stripped 7 bases from V and 3 bases from J, with 12 bases between. The CDR3 runs 13 residues. Germline V gene data show CDR1 as LNHDA and CDR2 as SQIVND (reference sequence). CDR3 coding DNA: TGTGCCAGTAATGGAGGAGACAAAGAGACCCAGTACTTC. It codes for CASNGGDKETQYF. Complete variable domain (other parts from reference TRBV19 and TRBJ2-5): DGGITQSPKYLFRKEGQNVTLSCEQNLNHDAMYWYRQDPGQGLRLIYYSQIVNDFQKGDIAEGYSVSREKKESFPLTVTSAQKNPTAFYLCASNGGDKETQYFGPGTRLLVL.

There are a few counts of this clonotype. J is TRBJ1-2 and V is TRBV27; 8 bases agree with TRBD1. CDR3 length: 14 amino acids. Germline assignment: CDR1 MNHEY and CDR2 SMNVEV (reference sequence). J lost 2 bases, V lost 5 bases, and 4 bases had no gene match. CDR3 sequence (DNA): TGTGCCAGCAGTGAGAGGACAGGGAACTATGGCTACACCTTC. Its translation is CASSERTGNYGYTF.

This clonotype is judged medium-sized. The chain recombines TRBV7-3 with TRBJ1-2; no clear D. The CDR3 contains 13 residues. Deletions cut 2 bases from V and 8 bases from J, with 12 bases between. Germline V lookup: CDR1 SGHTA, CDR2 FQGTGA. The CDR3 DNA reads as TGTGCCAGCAGCTTAGACGGGATTGGCGGCTACACCTTC. This gives the protein CASSLDGIGGYTF.

This clonotype came up a few times. The CDR3 spells CSARVIKDNSPLHF. Here the CDR3 DNA reads TGCAGTGCTAGGGTCATTAAGGATAATTCACCCCTCCACTTT. The chain employs TRBV20-1 and TRBJ1-6; D not resolved. Trimming shortened V by 3 bases and J by 5 bases, and 11 bases separated the two germline ends. The CDR3 runs 14 residues. Germline CDR1 reads DFQATT; CDR2 reads SNEGSKA (reference sequence).

V usage is TRBV28 and J usage is TRBJ2-4; the match to TRBD1 covers 9 bases. Unmatched junction bases numbered 7, after V lost 3 bases and J lost 7 bases. Germline CDR1 and CDR2: MDHEN and SYDVKM. This CDR3 contains 15 residues. The CDR3 nucleotides are TGTGCCAGCAGTTTGTTTACAGGGGGCGTGAACATTCAGTACTTC. This translates into CASSLFTGGVNIQYF.